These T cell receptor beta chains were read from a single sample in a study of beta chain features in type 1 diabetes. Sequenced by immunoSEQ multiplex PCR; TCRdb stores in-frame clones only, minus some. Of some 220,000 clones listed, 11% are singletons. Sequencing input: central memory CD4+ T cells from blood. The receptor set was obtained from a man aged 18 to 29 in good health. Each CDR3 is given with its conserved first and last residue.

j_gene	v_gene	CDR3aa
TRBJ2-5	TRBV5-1	CASSVGTDQETQYF
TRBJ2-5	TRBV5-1	CASSLGLAGGPTGETQYF
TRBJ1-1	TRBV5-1	CASSLQGMNTEAFF
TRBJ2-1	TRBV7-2	CASSLSGGGYYNEQFF
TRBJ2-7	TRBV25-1	CASSRLEEQYF
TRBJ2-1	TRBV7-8	CASSLAGGNNEQFF
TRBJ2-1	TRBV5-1	CASSLVGAYNEQFF
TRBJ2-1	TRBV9	CASGGHFSYNEQFF
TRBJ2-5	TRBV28	CASSLSGQETQYF
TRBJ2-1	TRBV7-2	CASSSAASSYNEQFF
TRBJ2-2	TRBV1	CTSSQDQGRTGELFF
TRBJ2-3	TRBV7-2	CASSLGADTQYF
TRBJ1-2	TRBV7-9	CASSPRQSNYGYTF